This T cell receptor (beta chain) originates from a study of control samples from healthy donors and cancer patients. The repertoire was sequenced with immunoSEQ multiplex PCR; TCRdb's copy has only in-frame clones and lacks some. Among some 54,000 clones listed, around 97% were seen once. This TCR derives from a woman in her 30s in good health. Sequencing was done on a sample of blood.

The CDR3 loop is CASSEDWSTDTQYF. DNA for the CDR3: TGTGCCAGCAGTGAGGACTGGTCCACAGATACGCAGTATTTT. V and J are TRBV6-1 and TRBJ2-3, with a possible D match to TRBD2 (5 bases). V was trimmed by 3 bases and J by 2 bases, leaving 9 bases between them. CDR3 length: 14 residues. Germline loops: CDR1 MNHNS, CDR2 SASEGT.